Listed below are T cell receptor beta chains from one sample, sequenced in a study of CD8+ T cells in alopecia areata. This table comes from immunoSEQ multiplex PCR, and its TCRdb copy is limited to in-frame clones, with some not included. Altogether 70,000 to 95,000 clones are present, approximately 50% being singletons, with the ten largest covering roughly 6%. The sample comprised NKG2D-high CD8+ T cells sorted from blood. Receptor source: a human donor with alopecia areata. Both conserved end residues are part of each CDR3. Fields, in order: J gene, clone size, V gene, D gene, CDR3 DNA, CDR3 protein. A D gene is named only where the DNA matches it firmly. Part of the rows lack a size; the others show once, few, many or a class for expanded clones.

J gene: TRBJ2-1; clone size: NA; V gene: TRBV7-9; D gene: TRBD1; CDR3 DNA: TGTGCCAGCAGCCAGGGACAGGGTGTAGAAAATGAGCAGTTCTTC; CDR3 protein: CASSQGQGVENEQFF
J gene: TRBJ2-7; clone size: NA; V gene: TRBV27; D gene: NA; CDR3 DNA: TGTGCCAGCAGTTTAGATAGGTTTACGGGGATTGCGGACGAGCAGTACTTC; CDR3 protein: CASSLDRFTGIADEQYF
J gene: TRBJ1-1; clone size: NA; V gene: TRBV25-1; D gene: NA; CDR3 DNA: TGTGCCAGCAGTCCACAAGGGAACACTGAAGCTTTCTTT; CDR3 protein: CASSPQGNTEAFF
J gene: TRBJ2-6; clone size: many; V gene: TRBV5-1; D gene: NA; CDR3 DNA: TGCGCCAGCAGCTTGGAGGAGTTCTCTGGGGCCAACGTCCTGACTTTC; CDR3 protein: CASSLEEFSGANVLTF
J gene: TRBJ2-7; clone size: NA; V gene: TRBV5-1; D gene: TRBD1; CDR3 DNA: TGCGCCAGCAGCGAGGACAGGGTCTCCTACGAGCAGTACTTC; CDR3 protein: CASSEDRVSYEQYF
J gene: TRBJ1-2; clone size: NA; V gene: TRBV2; D gene: NA; CDR3 DNA: TGTGCCAGCAGTGAACCCGAGAACTATGGCTACACCTTC; CDR3 protein: CASSEPENYGYTF
J gene: TRBJ2-2; clone size: NA; V gene: TRBV29-1; D gene: TRBD2; CDR3 DNA: TGCAGCGTCGAGCGGGGGCCCGGGGAGCTGTTTTTT; CDR3 protein: CSVERGPGELFF
J gene: TRBJ2-3; clone size: NA; V gene: TRBV7-2; D gene: NA; CDR3 DNA: TGTGCCAGCAGCTTAGTTGGGGGTGGAGATACGCAGTATTTT; CDR3 protein: CASSLVGGGDTQYF
J gene: TRBJ1-5; clone size: few; V gene: TRBV7-9; D gene: TRBD1; CDR3 DNA: TGTGCCAGCAGCGATACAGGGGCCAATCAGCCCCAGCATTTT; CDR3 protein: CASSDTGANQPQHF
J gene: TRBJ2-5; clone size: NA; V gene: TRBV5-6; D gene: TRBD1; CDR3 DNA: TGTGCCAGCAGTCCAGGGGGCGAGACCCAGTACTTC; CDR3 protein: CASSPGGETQYF
J gene: TRBJ1-3; clone size: NA; V gene: TRBV29-1; D gene: NA; CDR3 DNA: TGCAGCTCTAGTGACAAATCTGGAAACACCATATATTTT; CDR3 protein: CSSSDKSGNTIYF
J gene: TRBJ2-5; clone size: once; V gene: TRBV4-1; D gene: TRBD1; CDR3 DNA: TGCGCCAGCAGCCAGCGGACAGGTTCTGAGACCCAGTACTTC; CDR3 protein: CASSQRTGSETQYF
J gene: TRBJ2-5; clone size: NA; V gene: TRBV27; D gene: NA; CDR3 DNA: TGTGCCAGCAGTTTAACAGCCAGTCAAGAGACCCAGTACTTC; CDR3 protein: CASSLTASQETQYF
J gene: TRBJ1-1; clone size: few; V gene: TRBV29-1; D gene: NA; CDR3 DNA: TGCAGCACCTGGACAGCCACTGAAGCTTTCTTT; CDR3 protein: CSTWTATEAFF
J gene: TRBJ2-7; clone size: NA; V gene: TRBV4-3; D gene: TRBD1; CDR3 DNA: TGCGCCAGCAGCCCGACCGGGACAGCCTACGAGCAGTACTTC; CDR3 protein: CASSPTGTAYEQYF
J gene: TRBJ1-2; clone size: few; V gene: TRBV29-1; D gene: NA; CDR3 DNA: TGCAGCGTTGATATCGCCACCTTC; CDR3 protein: CSVDIATF
J gene: TRBJ2-7; clone size: once; V gene: TRBV25-1; D gene: NA; CDR3 DNA: TGTGCCGTGGGGGCTGGGGCCTACGAGCAGTACTTC; CDR3 protein: CAVGAGAYEQYF
J gene: TRBJ2-1; clone size: NA; V gene: TRBV2; D gene: NA; CDR3 DNA: TGTGCCAGCAGGGACAAAGGCAAGTTCTTC; CDR3 protein: CASRDKGKFF
J gene: TRBJ2-3; clone size: many; V gene: TRBV7-6; D gene: NA; CDR3 DNA: TGTGCCAGCAGCTTAGTCAGAGATACGCAGTATTTT; CDR3 protein: CASSLVRDTQYF
J gene: TRBJ2-1; clone size: NA; V gene: TRBV11-2; D gene: TRBD2; CDR3 DNA: TGTGCCAGCAGCTCGAGAGAGACTAGCGGGAGGTCCTACAATGAGCAGTTCTTC; CDR3 protein: CASSSRETSGRSYNEQFF
J gene: TRBJ2-5; clone size: few; V gene: TRBV29-1; D gene: NA; CDR3 DNA: TGCAGCGTTGAATTTAGGGAGACCCAGTACTTC; CDR3 protein: CSVEFRETQYF
J gene: TRBJ2-7; clone size: NA; V gene: TRBV9; D gene: TRBD1; CDR3 DNA: TGTGCCAGCAGCTCGGGGGACAGGCACGAGCAGTACTTC; CDR3 protein: CASSSGDRHEQYF
J gene: TRBJ2-3; clone size: once; V gene: TRBV30; D gene: NA; CDR3 DNA: TGTGCCTACAACGCAGGGGACACAGATACGCAGTATTTT; CDR3 protein: CAYNAGDTDTQYF
J gene: TRBJ2-2; clone size: NA; V gene: TRBV29-1; D gene: NA; CDR3 DNA: TGCAGCGTCCAGGGGGGTGAGGTCACCGGGGAGCTGTTTTTT; CDR3 protein: CSVQGGEVTGELFF
J gene: TRBJ1-2; clone size: few; V gene: TRBV27; D gene: NA; CDR3 DNA: TGTGCCAGCAGCCGTAACGGATTTAAGAATGGCTACACCTTC; CDR3 protein: CASSRNGFKNGYTF
J gene: TRBJ2-5; clone size: few; V gene: TRBV29-1; D gene: NA; CDR3 DNA: TGCAGCGTTGAACCCGCTTATATAGAGACCCAGTACTTC; CDR3 protein: CSVEPAYIETQYF
J gene: TRBJ1-2; clone size: NA; V gene: TRBV5-6; D gene: NA; CDR3 DNA: TGTGCCAGCAGCCTCGGAGATAACTATGGCTACACCTTC; CDR3 protein: CASSLGDNYGYTF
J gene: TRBJ2-3; clone size: NA; V gene: TRBV9; D gene: TRBD1; CDR3 DNA: TGTGCCAGCAGCGTAGGAGGGGGCGGTACAGATACGCAGTATTTT; CDR3 protein: CASSVGGGGTDTQYF
J gene: TRBJ2-7; clone size: NA; V gene: TRBV2; D gene: NA; CDR3 DNA: TGTGCCAGCAGTCCGACAGACTACGAGCAGTACTTC; CDR3 protein: CASSPTDYEQYF
J gene: TRBJ2-5; clone size: few; V gene: TRBV11-2; D gene: NA; CDR3 DNA: TGTGCCAGCAGCTTAGGGCAGTTACACCAAGAGACCCAGTACTTC; CDR3 protein: CASSLGQLHQETQYF
J gene: TRBJ2-5; clone size: NA; V gene: TRBV29-1; D gene: NA; CDR3 DNA: TGCAGCGTTGGTAGCACGGCGAGGAACCTTCAAGAGACCCAGTACTTC; CDR3 protein: CSVGSTARNLQETQYF
J gene: TRBJ2-4; clone size: NA; V gene: TRBV2; D gene: NA; CDR3 DNA: TGTGCCAGCAGTGACCGCCCACAAAACATTCAGTACTTC; CDR3 protein: CASSDRPQNIQYF
J gene: TRBJ2-3; clone size: few; V gene: TRBV28; D gene: TRBD1; CDR3 DNA: TGTGCCAGCAGCCGGGACAGGGAGGCCGATACGCAGTATTTT; CDR3 protein: CASSRDREADTQYF
J gene: TRBJ1-2; clone size: NA; V gene: TRBV27; D gene: NA; CDR3 DNA: TGTGCCAGCGCGGACGGAGCCTATGGCTACACCTTC; CDR3 protein: CASADGAYGYTF
J gene: TRBJ2-2; clone size: few; V gene: TRBV14; D gene: NA; CDR3 DNA: TGTGCCAGCAGCCAAGATGAGGGCCACAGGGAGCTGTTTTTT; CDR3 protein: CASSQDEGHRELFF
J gene: TRBJ2-3; clone size: NA; V gene: TRBV28; D gene: NA; CDR3 DNA: TGTGCCAGCAGGTTGAGTAGCCCGACTACTAGCACAGATACGCAGTATTTT; CDR3 protein: CASRLSSPTTSTDTQYF
J gene: TRBJ2-7; clone size: few; V gene: TRBV19; D gene: NA; CDR3 DNA: TGTGCCAGTAGTCCTCTGGACGGGACCTACGAGCAGTACTTC; CDR3 protein: CASSPLDGTYEQYF
J gene: TRBJ2-1; clone size: few; V gene: TRBV4-1; D gene: NA; CDR3 DNA: TGCGCCAGCAGCCAAGTAGGTAGCGGTAGCTCCTACAATGAGCAGTTCTTC; CDR3 protein: CASSQVGSGSSYNEQFF
J gene: TRBJ1-5; clone size: NA; V gene: TRBV5-1; D gene: NA; CDR3 DNA: TGCGCCAGCCGGGACGGTCGTTATAGCAATCAGCCCCAGCATTTT; CDR3 protein: CASRDGRYSNQPQHF
J gene: TRBJ2-1; clone size: NA; V gene: TRBV4-3; D gene: TRBD2; CDR3 DNA: TGCGCCAGCAGCCAAGAGGACGGGGGGATCGAGCAGTTCTTC; CDR3 protein: CASSQEDGGIEQFF
J gene: TRBJ2-1; clone size: once; V gene: TRBV27; D gene: NA; CDR3 DNA: TGTGCCAGCAGTTTAGAGGGAGCTGAGCAGTTCTTC; CDR3 protein: CASSLEGAEQFF
J gene: TRBJ2-1; clone size: once; V gene: TRBV5-1; D gene: TRBD1; CDR3 DNA: TGCGCCAGCAGCAACGGGACAGGGGGACATGGCGTAGAAGATGAGCAGTTCTTC; CDR3 protein: CASSNGTGGHGVEDEQFF
J gene: TRBJ2-1; clone size: NA; V gene: TRBV11-3; D gene: NA; CDR3 DNA: TGTGCCAGCAGCTTAGAGAGCTCCTACAATGAGCAGTTCTTC; CDR3 protein: CASSLESSYNEQFF
J gene: TRBJ1-1; clone size: once; V gene: TRBV13; D gene: NA; CDR3 DNA: TGTGCCAGCAGCCAGAGCGCCATGAACACTGAAGCTTTCTTT; CDR3 protein: CASSQSAMNTEAFF
J gene: TRBJ2-5; clone size: NA; V gene: TRBV4-1; D gene: NA; CDR3 DNA: TGCGCCAGCAGCCTTTCTGCGTACCAAGAGACCCAGTACTTC; CDR3 protein: CASSLSAYQETQYF
J gene: TRBJ1-1; clone size: NA; V gene: TRBV7-2; D gene: NA; CDR3 DNA: TGTGCCAGCAGTCCGACAGAAAACACTGAAGCTTTCTTT; CDR3 protein: CASSPTENTEAFF
J gene: TRBJ2-5; clone size: NA; V gene: TRBV7-2; D gene: NA; CDR3 DNA: TGTGCCAGCAGCTTAGCGAAGGGGCAGGGGGAGACCCAGTACTTC; CDR3 protein: CASSLAKGQGETQYF
J gene: TRBJ1-2; clone size: NA; V gene: TRBV23-1; D gene: NA; CDR3 DNA: TGCGCCAGCAGTCATCGTTGGAACTATGGCTACACCTTC; CDR3 protein: CASSHRWNYGYTF